The TCR beta chain under discussion was sequenced for a study of OX40 agonist ivuxolimab in advanced cancers. Study-level background: Ivuxolimab, which targeted the costimulatory receptor OX40 (CD134), was an agonistic, fully human IgG2 monoclonal antibody. Intravenous ivuxolimab was administered to patients every 2 weeks at six dose levels: 0.01, 0.1, 0.3, 1.5, 3 and 10 mg/kg. Peripheral TCRbeta sequencing aimed to test whether ivuxolimab altered TCR sequence diversity and caused clonal T-cell expansion. A male proportion of about 79% and a mean age of 60 years, ranging from roughly 23 to 90, were recorded for the dose-escalation cohort. The paper reports the monotherapy dose-escalation portion (N ≈ 50 patients) of the phase I ivuxolimab trial. Three dose-escalation patients achieved partial responses, one with hepatocellular carcinoma and two with cutaneous melanoma. Prior anti-PD-1, anti-PD-L1 or anti-CTLA-4 therapy was permitted, and checkpoint inhibitors had been received by roughly 40% of dose-escalation patients. Among the 52 dose-escalation patients, around 20 had hepatocellular carcinoma, 15 melanoma, 9 renal cell carcinoma and 9 head and neck cancer.

Relative to germline, V is missing 6 bases and J is missing 8 bases, with 6 bases of the junction outside any gene match. CDR1 and CDR2, per the germline V gene, are KGHSH and LQKENI. The CDR3 numbers 12 residues from cysteine through phenylalanine. Only the CDR3 DNA stays, 36 bases, in frame from base 1. Broad study findings and their caveats: After ivuxolimab, CD8+ T cells had more expanded clones than CD4+ T cells on average. In the 0.1-3.0 mg/kg groups, partial responders were among the patients with the lowest normalized peripheral clonal expansion, particularly in CD8+ T cells. The antigen specificity of the peripheral T cells that underwent clonal expansion was not determined. Low levels of normalized T-cell clonal expansion were also shown by some nonresponding patients. At doses of 0.1 to 3.0 mg/kg, clonal expansion of both CD4+ and CD8+ blood T cells was observed from baseline to week 6.

The trial excluded patients who had a history of autoimmune disease or who were on systemic immunosuppression. In every dose cohort, peripheral blood was drawn for TCR sequencing at baseline, cycle 4 day 1, and cycle 7 day 1. The samples were taken from a phase I, first-in-human, multicenter, open-label dose-escalation trial of ivuxolimab. Adults with locally advanced or metastatic melanoma, renal cell carcinoma, hepatocellular carcinoma or head and neck squamous cell carcinoma were enrolled in the trial. Before TCR sequencing, CD4+ T cells and CD8+ T cells were sorted from peripheral blood as separate populations. Regarding this clone: The antigen this receptor binds is unknown. Base qualities are not provided; no much larger clone lies one nucleotide away.

For sequencing of the TCRbeta CDR3 region, genomic DNA was extracted from the sorted cells. TCRbeta CDR3 regions were sequenced using the immunoSEQ Assay. TCRdb took this table from immuneACCESS and kept in-frame rearrangements with V and J called. Such tables lack part of the clones; where checked against another copy, unresolved V genes explain under half of the gap, and the rest is unexplained. The sample table records some 80,000 clones; around 86% of these occur just once. The ten largest clones represent approximately 2% of the sample. The clonotype comes from an adult with an advanced solid tumor such as melanoma, head and neck, liver or kidney cancer. The input for sequencing was CD4+ or CD8+ T cells sorted from blood, taken in a trial of the OX40 agonist ivuxolimab. The chain was built from TRBV18 and TRBJ1-1; 7 nucleotides in the junction match TRBD1. CDR3 loop: CASSRQGAEAFF. The base sequence is TGTGCCAGCTCTCGACAGGGAGCAGAAGCTTTCTTT.